The next 24 T cell receptor beta chains were all read from a single sample in a study of T cells in localized non-small cell lung cancer. Profiled with immunoSEQ multiplex PCR; TCRdb holds only in-frame clones, not every one. The data hold some 10,000 clones, with approximately 90% observed a single time. The sample in question was peripheral blood, obtained before any cancer treatment. The receptor set was obtained from a male donor aged 60 or over with stage III lung adenocarcinoma.

This chain links TRBV5-1 with TRBJ2-3, with TRBD2 matching 10 bases. The CDR3 covers 15 residues. V was clipped by 4 bases and J by 7 bases; unmatched bases: 9. CDR1 is SGHRS, CDR2 YFSETQ, per germline. The CDR3 spells CASSLGLAERNTQYF. The CDR3 bases are TGCGCCAGCAGCCTCGGACTAGCGGAGAGAAATACGCAGTATTTT.

V gene TRBV11-3 combines with J gene TRBJ2-1, with TRBD2 identical over 7 bases. The CDR3 is 14 residues long. V gave up 1 base and J gave up 10 bases; unmatched junction bases: 7. In germline, CDR1 is SGHNT, CDR2 YENEEA. CDR3 sequence: CASSLAGGTMEQFF. In DNA, the CDR3 is TGTGCCAGCAGCTTAGCGGGAGGTACAATGGAGCAGTTCTTC.

This chain uses TRBV2 with TRBJ1-1; a weak D match, TRBD1 (5 bases). Trimming removed 4 bases at V and 0 bases at J, with 15 bases between. The germline gives CDR1 SNHLY, CDR2 FYNNEI. The CDR3 runs to 16 residues. Here the CDR3 reads CASSGPGSLMNTEAFF. DNA of the CDR3: TGTGCCAGCAGTGGGCCAGGGAGTCTCATGAACACTGAAGCTTTCTTT.

J is TRBJ1-2 and V is TRBV19; no clear D. V gave up 5 bases and J gave up 1 base, with 11 bases separating them. CDR1 is LNHDA, CDR2 SQIVND, per germline (reference sequence). The CDR3 length is 14 residues. CDR3 DNA sequence: TGTGCCAGTAGTTTCCTCACAGATAACTATGGCTACACCTTC. Amino acids: CASSFLTDNYGYTF.

This chain joins TRBV7-3 and TRBJ2-7, with D possibly TRBD1 on 6 matching bases. Per the germline V gene, CDR1 is SGHTA and CDR2 is FQGTGA. CDR3 length: 13 amino acids. V was cut by 9 bases and J by 0 bases, with 12 bases left in between. The CDR3 nucleotides are TGTGCCAGTACCACGGACAGCTCCTACGAGCAGTACTTC. Its translation is CASTTDSSYEQYF.

The V and J genes are TRBV28 and TRBJ1-1; TRBD1 aligns across 7 bases. With V trimmed by 6 bases and J by 5 bases, 9 bases remained unmatched. Germline CDR1 is MDHEN and CDR2 is SYDVKM. The CDR3 has 14 amino acids. DNA of the CDR3: TGTGCCAGCAGCGTACAGGGGAGGTGGACTGAAGCTTTCTTT. Amino acids: CASSVQGRWTEAFF.

The sample holds one count of this clone. V gene TRBV18 combines with J gene TRBJ2-5; 7 bases agree with TRBD2. The CDR3 loop spans 17 amino acids. Germline CDR1 reads KGHSH; CDR2 reads LQKENI. V gave up 4 bases and J gave up 5 bases; unmatched junction bases: 16. The CDR3 bases are TGTGCCAGCTCACTGCAGCCCTTGGCGGGAGTATCGGAGACCCAGTACTTC. This encodes CASSLQPLAGVSETQYF.

The chain links TRBV5-6 to TRBJ2-3; a weak D match, TRBD2 (6 bases). This CDR3 comprises 15 residues. Germline lookup yields CDR1 SGHDT and CDR2 YYEEEE. Trimming cost V 0 bases and J 2 bases, with 10 bases left between them. CDR3 sequence: CASSLGWRDTDTQYF. In DNA form, the CDR3 reads TGTGCCAGCAGCTTGGGGTGGCGGGACACAGATACGCAGTATTTT.

This chain connects TRBV5-1 to TRBJ2-7, with D perhaps being TRBD1 or TRBD2 (5 bases each). The CDR3 has 15 amino acids. In germline, CDR1 is SGHRS, CDR2 YFSETQ. Deletions cut 0 bases from V and 2 bases from J, with 12 bases between. The CDR3 coding sequence is TGCGCCAGCAGCTTGGCCATAGGGGAGACCTACGAGCAGTACTTC. It is translated as CASSLAIGETYEQYF.

V usage is TRBV5-1 and J usage is TRBJ1-1; a possible D gene is TRBD1 (6 bases). CDR1 and CDR2 from the germline V gene are SGHRS and YFSETQ. This CDR3 has 13 residues. Trimming removed 3 bases from V and 4 bases from J, with 10 bases in between. The CDR3 region is CASSYTGITEAFF. CDR3 sequence (DNA): TGCGCCAGCAGCTATACAGGGATCACTGAAGCTTTCTTT.

This clone was seen once. V gene TRBV5-1 combines with J gene TRBJ2-2; 9 bases fit TRBD1. Germline CDR1 is SGHRS and CDR2 is YFSETQ. The CDR3 loop spans 15 amino acids. J gave up 3 bases and V 4 bases, and 4 bases lay outside the gene matches. The CDR3 spells CASSLRTGDTGELFF. In DNA, the CDR3 is TGCGCCAGCAGCCTACGGACAGGGGACACCGGGGAGCTGTTTTTT.

The chain is built from TRBV5-1 and TRBJ2-1; 8 nucleotides line up with TRBD2. The trim removed 5 bases at V and 0 bases at J, leaving 4 bases unmatched. There are 15 residues in the CDR3. Germline CDR1 reads SGHRS; CDR2 reads YFSETQ. The CDR3 loop is CASRFSGSSYNEQFF. CDR3 bases: TGCGCCAGCAGGTTCAGCGGGAGCTCCTACAATGAGCAGTTCTTC.

This rearrangement joins TRBV19 to TRBJ2-3; 8 bases match TRBD1. CDR3 length: 13 amino acids. After removal of 5 bases from V and 5 bases from J, the junction contained 3 bases not matched to a gene. CDR1 is LNHDA and CDR2 is SQIVND in the germline V gene (reference sequence). CDR3 in amino acids: CASSVDRGDTQYF. The CDR3, as DNA: TGTGCCAGTAGTGTTGACAGGGGAGATACGCAGTATTTT.

The chain employs TRBV5-1 and TRBJ2-4; the match to TRBD2 covers 12 bases. The CDR3 extends over 16 amino acids. Germline values: CDR1 SGHRS, CDR2 YFSETQ. Trimming removed 3 bases from V and 8 bases from J; junction bases left unmatched: 9. The CDR3, as DNA: TGCGCCAGCAGCTCCCTCGGACTAGCGGGACCCGACATTCAGTACTTC. Its translation is CASSSLGLAGPDIQYF.

The chain links TRBV18 to TRBJ2-7; maybe TRBD2 (6 bases). This CDR3 contains 13 residues. V dropped 4 bases and J dropped 6 bases, with 13 bases sitting between them. The germline gives CDR1 KGHSH, CDR2 LQKENI. CDR3 bases: TGTGCCAGCTCACGGGGGGTGGGCCGCGAGCAGTACTTC. Residues: CASSRGVGREQYF. Drawing the rest from reference TRBV18 and TRBJ2-7, the complete variable domain is NAGVMQNPRHLVRRRGQEARLRCSPMKGHSHVYWYRQLPEEGLKFMVYLQKENIIDESGMPKERFSAEFPKEGPSILRIQQVVRGDSAAYFCASSRGVGREQYFGPGTRLTVT.

The gene calls are TRBV15 and TRBJ2-1; 9 bases are shared with TRBD2. The germline V gene has CDR1 LNHNV and CDR2 YYDKDF (reference sequence). V lost 3 bases, J lost 2 bases, and 2 bases stayed unmatched. There are 15 residues in the CDR3. CDR3 sequence (DNA): TGTGCCACCAGCAGGACTAGCGGAACCTACAATGAGCAGTTCTTC. Its translation is CATSRTSGTYNEQFF.

The chain is built from TRBV27 and TRBJ2-2; 8 nucleotides agree with TRBD2. This CDR3 contains 15 residues. Germline CDR1 MNHEY, CDR2 SMNVEV (reference sequence). V gave up 6 bases and J gave up 1 base; unmatched junction bases: 4. Here the CDR3 DNA reads TGTGCCAGCAGACCGGGACTAGTGAACACCGGGGAGCTGTTTTTT. Its translation is CASRPGLVNTGELFF.

This chain joins TRBV14 and TRBJ2-1, with 10 bases identical to TRBD2. This CDR3 contains 19 residues. Per the germline V gene, CDR1 is SGHDN and CDR2 is FVKESK. After removal of 0 bases from V and 3 bases from J, the junction contained 11 bases not matched to a gene. CDR3 DNA: TGTGCCAGCAGCCAAGACCCTGGGCTAGCGGGAGACTACTACAATGAGCAGTTCTTC. This sequence encodes CASSQDPGLAGDYYNEQFF.

This chain connects TRBV7-2 to TRBJ2-5; possible D gene TRBD1, 7 bases. CDR1 SGHTA and CDR2 FQGNSA come from the germline V gene. The CDR3 consists of 16 residues. V was cut by 5 bases and J by 5 bases, with 21 bases left in between. The CDR3 reads CASSRRRGRIGETQYF. In nucleotides, the CDR3 is TGTGCCAGCAGCCGGCGGAGGGGGCGGATAGGGGAGACCCAGTACTTC.

This clone was seen a handful of times. The rearrangement links TRBV9 to TRBJ2-3; 12 nucleotides align to TRBD2. The CDR3 is made up of 15 amino acids. CDR1 SGDLS and CDR2 YYNGEE come from the germline V gene. V trimming: 0 bases; J trimming: 8 bases; junction bases outside the gene matches: 4. CDR3: CASSVALAGGGTQYF. In nucleotides, the CDR3 is TGTGCCAGCAGCGTAGCACTAGCGGGAGGTGGTACGCAGTATTTT.

The rearrangement uses TRBV30 and TRBJ2-7, with D perhaps matching TRBD2 (5 bases). The CDR3 totals 13 residues. The germline V gene has CDR1 GTSNPN and CDR2 SVGIG (reference sequence). Trimming removed 0 bases from V and 6 bases from J, with 12 bases in between. As DNA, the CDR3 is TGTGCCTGGAGTGTACCGAGGGAGACCGAGCAGTACTTC. Translation gives CAWSVPRETEQYF.

V is TRBV29-1 and J is TRBJ2-1; D not certain. Per germline, CDR1 SQVTM and CDR2 ANQGSEA. The length of the CDR3 is 10 residues. The germline V and J ends were trimmed by 7 bases and 7 bases, with 8 bases remaining between them. CDR3 sequence reads: CSGGGNEQFF. CDR3 nucleotide sequence: TGCAGCGGGGGTGGTAATGAGCAGTTCTTC.

The chain couples TRBV2 to TRBJ2-1; the D is unclear. V lost 3 bases and J 9 bases, leaving 3 bases between the germline ends. CDR3 length: 10 amino acids. The germline gives CDR1 SNHLY, CDR2 FYNNEI. The CDR3 is CASSEGEQFF. The CDR3 DNA is TGTGCCAGCAGTGAGGGTGAGCAGTTCTTC.

V and J are TRBV6-4 and TRBJ2-1, with 9 bases that match TRBD1. The V and J ends lost 4 bases and 1 base, in that order; junction bases with no gene match: 2. Looked up from germline, CDR1 is MRHNA and CDR2 is SNTAGT. This CDR3 has 15 residues. The CDR3 is CASSGGTGSYNEQFF. The CDR3 nucleotides are TGTGCCAGCAGTGGGGGGACAGGGTCCTACAATGAGCAGTTCTTC.